These T cell receptor beta chains were read from a single sample in a study of blood T cells in healthy people across ages. Via MiXCR, TCRdb re-called the 5' RACE reads, giving one row per CDR3 protein. The data hold 1.5 million to 2 million distinct CDR3 sequences, with 30% to 40% observed a single time. The sequenced sample consisted of blood. These receptors all stem from a human donor in good health. Both conserved end residues are part of each CDR3. A D gene is named only where the DNA matches it firmly. Size is omitted from some rows. Given values are once, few, many or a class for expanded clones.

size	V	J	D	CDR3	DNA
few	TRBV10-3	TRBJ1-6	NA	CAISRLPLHF	TGTGCCATCAGCCGTCTTCCCCTCCACTTT
NA	TRBV9	TRBJ2-2	TRBD1	CASSVGQGALAGELFF	TGTGCCAGCAGCGTAGGACAGGGGGCATTGGCCGGGGAGCTGTTTTTT
few	TRBV6-2/TRBV6-3	TRBJ2-7	TRBD2	CASEDRSTSGRYVQYF	TGTGCCAGCGAGGATAGGAGTACTAGCGGAAGATATGTGCAGTACTTC
many	TRBV20-1	TRBJ1-4	NA	CSVAQVANEKLFF	TGCAGTGTCGCGCAGGTTGCTAATGAAAAACTGTTTTTT
NA	TRBV20-1	TRBJ2-3	TRBD1	CSALGTVGTDTQYF	TGCAGTGCTCTCGGGACAGTCGGCACAGATACGCAGTATTTT
once	TRBV13	TRBJ2-5	TRBD2	CASSPFGERGTQETQYF	TGTGCCAGCAGCCCCTTTGGGGAGCGGGGGACCCAAGAGACCCAGTACTTC
NA	TRBV4-3	TRBJ1-1	NA	CASSPSSGRNTEAFF	TGCGCCAGCAGCCCGAGCTCCGGGAGGAACACTGAAGCTTTCTTT
many	TRBV5-1	TRBJ2-6	NA	CASSLDYRAGANVLTF	TGCGCCAGCAGCTTAGACTACAGGGCTGGGGCCAACGTCCTGACTTTC
few	TRBV7-9	TRBJ1-2	NA	CASSLFGKYGYTF	TGTGCCAGCAGCTTATTTGGGAAGTATGGCTACACCTTC
NA	TRBV13	TRBJ2-7	NA	CASSSPHGGSYEQYF	TGTGCCAGCAGCTCCCCCCATGGCGGTTCCTACGAGCAGTACTTC
NA	TRBV12-3/TRBV12-4	TRBJ1-2	NA	CASSLRAAYTF	TGTGCCAGCAGTCTTAGGGCTGCCTACACCTTC
NA	TRBV5-1	TRBJ1-2	NA	CASSLRFNGYTF	TGCGCCAGCAGCTTGCGGTTTAATGGCTACACCTTC
NA	TRBV13	TRBJ2-7	TRBD1	CASSYGTGAREQYF	TGTGCCAGCAGCTATGGGACAGGGGCTCGAGAGCAGTACTTC
NA	TRBV2	TRBJ1-4	NA	CASSAVLRMATNEKRFF	TGTGCCAGCAGCGCAGTCCTCCGCATGGCAACTAATGAAAAACGGTTTTTT
NA	TRBV29-1	TRBJ1-1	NA	CSVQGARGTEAFF	TGCAGCGTTCAGGGAGCGAGGGGCACTGAAGCTTTCTTT
NA	TRBV20-1	TRBJ1-4	TRBD1	CSARLGQGDEKLFF	TGCAGTGCTAGACTGGGACAGGGTGATGAAAAACTGTTTTTT
NA	TRBV4-3	TRBJ1-6	NA	CASSQGQSWNSPLHF	TGCGCCAGCAGCCAGGGACAATCTTGGAATTCACCCCTCCACTTT
NA	TRBV6-5	TRBJ1-6	NA	CASRTRDDSPLHF	TGTGCCAGCAGAACTAGGGATGATTCACCCCTCCACTTT
once	TRBV30	TRBJ1-6	TRBD1	CAWKRQGARSPLHF	TGTGCCTGGAAAAGACAGGGGGCAAGGTCACCCCTCCACTTT
NA	TRBV7-2	TRBJ2-1	NA	CASSPPGPNFEQFF	TGTGCCAGCAGCCCACCGGGACCAAACTTTGAGCAGTTCTTC
NA	TRBV4-1	TRBJ1-1	NA	CASSSRQRVNTEAFF	TGCGCCAGCAGCTCCAGACAGAGGGTGAACACTGAAGCTTTCTTT
NA	TRBV12-3/TRBV12-4	TRBJ1-1	NA	CASRLTEFEAFF	TGTGCCAGCAGACTTACGGAGTTCGAAGCTTTCTTT
NA	TRBV20-1	TRBJ2-5	NA	CSARDRGKETQYF	TGCAGTGCTAGAGATCGGGGGAAAGAGACCCAGTACTTC
NA	TRBV20-1	TRBJ1-2	NA	CSAKSASGGLLGYTF	TGCAGTGCTAAATCAGCGTCCGGGGGCTTGCTGGGCTACACCTTC
NA	TRBV2	TRBJ2-3	NA	CASSGNRFHTQYF	TGTGCCAGCAGTGGAAATCGCTTTCATACGCAGTATTTT
NA	TRBV10-3	TRBJ2-7	NA	CAIGQKYEQYF	TGTGCCATCGGGCAGAAATACGAGCAGTACTTC
few	TRBV20-1	TRBJ1-6	NA	CSATGGVESPLHF	TGCAGTGCAACCGGGGGTGTAGAATCACCCCTCCACTTT
NA	TRBV20-1	TRBJ2-7	TRBD2	CSARGELAGGEQYF	TGCAGTGCTAGAGGGGAACTAGCGGGGGGCGAGCAGTACTTC
NA	TRBV5-5	TRBJ2-5	TRBD2	CASRPLADTQETQYF	TGTGCCAGCAGGCCACTAGCGGACACACAAGAGACCCAGTACTTC
NA	TRBV4-1	TRBJ1-2	TRBD1	CASSQEGTGSNYGYTF	TGCGCCAGCAGCCAAGAAGGGACAGGTTCTAACTATGGCTACACCTTC
NA	TRBV12-3/TRBV12-4	TRBJ2-3	TRBD2	CASSGLDPSRTDTQYF	TGTGCCAGCAGTGGACTAGACCCGTCCCGGACAGATACGCAGTATTTT
once	TRBV5-6	TRBJ2-3	NA	CASSPNSNMDTQYF	TGTGCCAGCAGCCCGAACTCAAATATGGATACGCAGTATTTT
few	TRBV20-1	TRBJ2-5	TRBD2	CSKRGNQETQYF	TGCAGCAAGCGGGGAAACCAAGAGACCCAGTACTTC
NA	TRBV5-6	TRBJ2-1	TRBD1	CASSLRSGTGSYNEQFF	TGTGCCAGCAGCCTCCGCTCCGGGACAGGCTCCTACAATGAGCAGTTCTTC
NA	TRBV7-2	TRBJ2-7	NA	CASSLARGLAYEQYF	TGTGCCAGCAGCTTAGCGAGGGGTCTTGCCTACGAGCAGTACTTC
NA	TRBV6-2/TRBV6-3	TRBJ2-1	TRBD2	CASSSIAGRLIDEQFF	TGTGCCAGCAGTTCTATAGCGGGGAGGTTAATTGATGAGCAGTTCTTC
NA	TRBV24-1	TRBJ1-2	TRBD1	CATSDPQDRGYGYTF	TGTGCCACCAGTGATCCGCAGGACAGGGGCTATGGCTACACCTTC
few	TRBV28	TRBJ2-6	TRBD2	CASSSIRGGLGSGANVLTF	TGTGCCAGCAGTTCAATCCGCGGGGGTTTGGGTTCTGGGGCCAACGTCCTGACTTTC
NA	TRBV7-2	TRBJ2-5	NA	CASSLMGGQEAQYF	TGTGCCAGCAGCCTTATGGGGGGCCAAGAGGCCCAGTACTTC
few	TRBV5-6	TRBJ1-2	NA	CASSLAEGLGYTF	TGTGCCAGCAGCTTGGCCGAGGGCTTGGGCTACACCTTC
NA	TRBV5-1	TRBJ1-1	NA	CASSSVTEGTEAFF	TGCGCCAGCAGCTCAGTCACCGAAGGCACTGAAGCTTTCTTT
NA	TRBV24-1	TRBJ2-3	NA	CATSDPSNTDTQYF	TGTGCCACCAGTGATCCCAGCAACACAGATACGCAGTATTTT
few	TRBV12-3/TRBV12-4	TRBJ2-7	NA	CASSLYQDEQYF	TGTGCCAGCAGTTTATACCAGGACGAGCAGTACTTC
NA	TRBV7-2	TRBJ2-3	TRBD1	CASSFRGSSTDTQYF	TGTGCCAGCAGCTTCAGGGGGTCTAGCACAGATACGCAGTATTTT